This record looks at one TCR beta chain sequence and its context. The entry originates in a study of OX40 agonist ivuxolimab in advanced cancers. Background on the study: Patients received the agonistic anti-OX40 (CD134) antibody ivuxolimab. Patients received intravenous ivuxolimab every 2 weeks at 0.01 to 10 mg/kg.

This CDR3 has 14 amino acids. V was clipped by 0 bases and J by 3 bases, with 9 bases between them. Germline V gene lookup returns CDR1 SGHDT and CDR2 YYEEEE. Profiled with immunoSEQ multiplex PCR; TCRdb holds only in-frame clones, not every one. This sample has about 98,000 clones, with 87% found just once. Autoimmune disease history or systemic immunosuppression barred patients. The sample consisted of CD4+ or CD8+ T cells sorted from blood, taken in a trial of the OX40 agonist ivuxolimab. The TCR originated in an adult with an advanced solid tumor such as melanoma, head and neck, liver or kidney cancer. The V gene is TRBV5-6, the J gene TRBJ1-2; D unresolved. CDR3 in DNA: TGTGCCAGCAGCTTGGCGTCCAGCCACTATGGCTACACCTTC. Its translation: CASSLASSHYGYTF. The whole variable domain, remainder taken from reference TRBV5-6 and TRBJ1-2, is DAGVTQSPTHLIKTRGQQVTLRCSPKSGHDTVSWYQQALGQGPQFIFQYYEEEERQRGNFPDRFSGHQFPNYSSELNVNALLLGDSALYLCASSLASSHYGYTFGSGTRLTVV.